The source of this T cell receptor (beta chain) is a study of control samples from healthy donors and cancer patients. The CDR3 has 15 residues. Germline V lookup: CDR1 MGHDK, CDR2 SYGVNS. V was cut by 1 base and J by 6 bases, with 13 bases left in between. TCRdb's copy holds only in-frame clones and misses some; the assay was immunoSEQ multiplex PCR. The table has about 410,000 clones, approximately 92% seen once. The V call is TRBV25-1, the J call TRBJ1-3, with D perhaps matching TRBD1 (6 bases). The TCR sequence derives from a man in his forties or fifties with head and neck cancer. The material sequenced was PBMCs. The CDR3 spells CASSESGGKKNTIYF. The CDR3 bases are TGTGCCAGCAGTGAATCCGGGGGCAAGAAAAACACCATATATTTT. The entire variable domain, with the rest obtained from reference TRBV25-1 and TRBJ1-3, is as follows: EADIYQTPRYLVIGTGKKITLECSQTMGHDKMYWYQQDPGMELHLIHYSYGVNSTEKGDLSSESTVSRIRTEHFPLTLESARPSHTSQYLCASSESGGKKNTIYFGEGSWLTVV.